The clone carrying this T cell receptor beta chain was seen only once. The data originate from a study of T cell responses to AZD1222 COVID-19 vaccine. CDR3 length: 14 amino acids. The germline V and J ends were trimmed by 3 bases and 5 bases, with 11 bases remaining between them. Germline V CDR1 and CDR2: MNHEY, SMNVEV (reference sequence). Some clones are missing from TCRdb's copy, which holds only in-frame ones; the method was immunoSEQ multiplex PCR. The sample carries 120,000 to 150,000 clones, over 75% recorded once. The source of this sequence is an adult in good health. This chain links TRBV27 with TRBJ1-5; possibly TRBD1 for D (5 bases). The sequencing used peripheral blood, collected on day 0 of AZD1222 vaccination. The CDR3 region is CASSFVGDDQPQHF. The CDR3 bases are TGTGCCAGCAGTTTTGTAGGGGATGATCAGCCCCAGCATTTT.